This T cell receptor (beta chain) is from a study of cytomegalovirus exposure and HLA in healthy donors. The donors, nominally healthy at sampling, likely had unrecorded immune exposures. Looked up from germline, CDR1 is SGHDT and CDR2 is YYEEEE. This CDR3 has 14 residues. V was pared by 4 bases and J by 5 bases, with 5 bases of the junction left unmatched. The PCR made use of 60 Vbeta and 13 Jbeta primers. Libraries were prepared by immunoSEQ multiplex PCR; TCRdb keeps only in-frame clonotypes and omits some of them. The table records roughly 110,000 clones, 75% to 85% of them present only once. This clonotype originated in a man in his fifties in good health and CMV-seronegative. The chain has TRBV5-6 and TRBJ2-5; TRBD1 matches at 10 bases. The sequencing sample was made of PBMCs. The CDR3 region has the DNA TGTGCCAGCAGCGTGGACAGGGGGGTGGAGACCCAGTACTTC. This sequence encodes CASSVDRGVETQYF. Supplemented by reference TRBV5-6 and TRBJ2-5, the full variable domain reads DAGVTQSPTHLIKTRGQQVTLRCSPKSGHDTVSWYQQALGQGPQFIFQYYEEEERQRGNFPDRFSGHQFPNYSSELNVNALLLGDSALYLCASSVDRGVETQYFGPGTRLLVL.